This TCR beta chain was sequenced during a study of blood T cell repertoires in COVID-19. Study at large: The cDNA or gDNA used as material had been derived from T cells, B-cell-depleted T cells, or PBMCs.

Per the original data handling: Counts of nucleated cells, estimated from reference gene primer amplification, were obtained. Clones were sequenced by immunoSEQ multiplex PCR, and TCRdb holds only the in-frame ones, with some missing. That table supplies the V and J calls and clone size; D and trimming were determined from the DNA. The sample yields approximately 70,000 clones, about nine tenths seen once. The V segment lost 4 bases and the J segment 3 bases; nucleotides outside the gene matches: 4. Germline V gene data show CDR1 as SGHTS and CDR2 as YDEGEE. The CDR3 spans 14 residues. The receptor comes from a human donor with active COVID-19. The donor label of this sample is uncertain. Sequencing input: peripheral blood. The chain employs TRBV5-8 and TRBJ1-5; 7 bases match TRBD1. In nucleotides, the CDR3 is TGTGCCAGCAGCCAAACAGGGGTCAATCAGCCCCAGCATTTT. Residues: CASSQTGVNQPQHF.